The T cell receptor (beta chain) under discussion was sequenced for a study of T cell responses to AZD1222 COVID-19 vaccine. The data were produced by immunoSEQ multiplex PCR, yet TCRdb's version contains in-frame clones alone and is incomplete. The data show over 150,000 clones, 88% seen once. Details on this clone: Its matching antigen is unknown.

Points from the study as a whole: Elevations in Spike-specific TCR breadth and depth followed administration of two AZD1222 doses. Vaccine-associated CD4 TCRs spanned spike, dominant at 160-218 and 743-854. The number of AZD1222 recipients seropositive at baseline was only five or six. Females outnumbered males among donors, who were mostly white British; clonal diversity was possibly underestimated.

The clonotype was recovered from an adult who received the AZD1222 COVID-19 vaccine. Sequenced here: peripheral blood, sampled 28 days after the second AZD1222 dose.

CDR3 residues: CASSLRTGKAFF. In DNA form, the CDR3 reads TGTGCCAGCAGCCTACGGACGGGGAAAGCTTTCTTT. The chain uses TRBV7-2 and TRBJ1-1; D not certain. This CDR3 is built from 12 residues. Germline CDR1 reads SGHTA; CDR2 reads FQGNSA. V was pared by 5 bases and J by 9 bases, with 13 bases between. Full variable domain (remainder filled in from reference TRBV7-2 and TRBJ1-1): GAGVSQSPSNKVTEKGKDVELRCDPISGHTALYWYRQSLGQGLEFLIYFQGNSAPDKSGLPSDRFSAERTGGSVSTLTIQRTQQEDSAVYLCASSLRTGKAFFGQGTRLTVV.